What follows describes a single TCR beta chain. This clone's antigen is unknown. Base qualities are not provided; no much larger clone lies one nucleotide away. The data originate from a study of post-analysis software for immune sequencing data (dated by TCRdb to about 2015). About the study as a whole: The recorded disease courses included relapsing-remitting, secondary progressive and progressive-relapsing multiple sclerosis, and some patients had no subtype annotation. The multiple sclerosis patient repertoires were compared with approximately 11 previously published healthy control repertoires from donors aged roughly 6 to 25 years. A subset of samples was prepared in parallel using single-end sample barcoding, then pooled and co-amplified after Illumina adapter ligation.

Inclusive of the bounding cysteine and phenylalanine, the CDR3 is 14 residues long. The DNA shown is the 42-base CDR3, in frame from base 1. The germline V gene yields SQVTM for CDR1 and ANQGSEA for CDR2. V is cut by 0 bases and J by 3 bases, and the space between the germline ends is 11 bases. The study at large found these results: Multiple sclerosis patients had significantly lower normalized Chao1 diversity than controls, a result that suggests substantial peripheral T-cell clonal expansion. Direct clustering with F measure revealed strong co-clustering of samples prepared in the same batch, which led to a batch-effect correction. The multiple sclerosis patient group was slightly younger than the control group. Patients showed significantly higher frequencies than controls for a handful of TRBV segments, among them TRBV5-6, TRBV5-1 and TRBV20-1.

To demonstrate the VDJtools post-analysis software, the study profiled TCR beta repertoires from the peripheral blood of about 13 young patients with multiple sclerosis. The multiple sclerosis patients were children and adolescents between roughly 6 and 16 years of age. The library relied on PCR. TCRdb shows the sequencer as Illumina HiSeq 2500. To reduce PCR and sequencing biases, unique molecular identifiers were incorporated into the TCR beta cDNA libraries. About 500,000 cDNA molecules were obtained for every 1 to 10 million input T cells, so each molecule roughly corresponded to one T cell. Patient libraries were prepared and sequenced with the same protocol used for the earlier healthy control dataset. Samples belonging to the same batch were prepared together, multiplexed and sequenced on a shared HiSeq lane. The source study handled its data this way. MIGEC handled the raw barcoded reads, throwing out single-read molecular identifier groups before consensus assembly and CDR3 extraction. Clonotype tables were post-analysed with VDJtools, and diversity was normalized by down-sampling all datasets to the smallest sample size. Repertoire overlap clustering matched CDR3 amino acid but not nucleotide sequences to correct batch-related cross-sample contamination. Starting from the raw public reads, TCRdb applied fastp trimming at Q25, assembled clones with MiXCR and retained in-frame beta chains. Rows are combined by CDR3 protein, so each entry shows the most common genes and DNA. These V and J calls rely on TCRdb rather than the paper's analysis. The sample table holds about 380,000 distinct CDR3 sequences, of which less than 40% were seen once. The top ten clonotypes cover roughly 13% of the sample.

The chain is made from TRBV29-1 and TRBJ1-2; the D gene remains uncertain. Sequenced input: blood. This clonotype was sampled from a girl aged 5-17 years with multiple sclerosis. The nucleotide sequence reads as follows: TGCAGCGTTGAAGATCTACAGTTTGACTATGGCTACACCTTC. Its product reads: CSVEDLQFDYGYTF.